This TCR beta chain was captured by sequencing in a study of T-cell reconstitution after alpha-beta-depleted transplantation in children. Study-wide findings and caveats: At the one-year point after transplant, T-cell counts and TCRbeta diversity were found to come mostly from T cells that had been newly produced.

This clonotype occurred many times. Its target is not known. This CDR3 contains 13 residues. Germline CDR1 reads SQVTM; CDR2 reads ANQGSEA. V was clipped by 7 bases and J by 1 base, with 11 bases between them. Researchers prepared the TCRbeta library using unique molecular identifiers, the study reports. TCRdb independently ran MiXCR on the PCR reads; one entry per CDR3 protein. The sample gives 200,000 or so distinct CDR3 sequences, approximately 6% of which show up once; 4.5% is in the top ten. This chain uses TRBV29-1 with TRBJ2-1; a weak D match, TRBD2 (6 bases). The specimen was PBMCs, collected before TCRalphabeta/CD19-depleted stem cell transplant. This receptor was taken from a girl less than two years old with combined immunodeficiency, due to receive a stem cell transplant. The CDR3 nucleotides read TGCAGCGCCGGGGGTTTGTCCTACAATGAGCAGTTCTTC. Translating gives CSAGGLSYNEQFF.